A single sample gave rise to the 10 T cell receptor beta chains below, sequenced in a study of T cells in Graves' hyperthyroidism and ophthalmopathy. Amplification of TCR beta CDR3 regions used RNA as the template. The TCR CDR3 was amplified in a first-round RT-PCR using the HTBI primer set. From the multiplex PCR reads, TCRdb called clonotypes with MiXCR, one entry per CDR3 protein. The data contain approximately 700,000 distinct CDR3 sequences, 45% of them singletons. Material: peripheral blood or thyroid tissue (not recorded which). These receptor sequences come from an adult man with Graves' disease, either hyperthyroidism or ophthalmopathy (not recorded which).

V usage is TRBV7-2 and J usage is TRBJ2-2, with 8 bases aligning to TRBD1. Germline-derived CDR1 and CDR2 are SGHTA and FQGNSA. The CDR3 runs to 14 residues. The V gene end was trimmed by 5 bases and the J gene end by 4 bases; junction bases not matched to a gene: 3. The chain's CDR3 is CASSQGAGTGELFF. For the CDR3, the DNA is TGTGCCAGCAGCCAGGGGGCCGGCACCGGGGAGCTGTTTTTT. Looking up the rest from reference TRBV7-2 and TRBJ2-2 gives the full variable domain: GAGVSQSPSNKVTEKGKDVELRCDPISGHTALYWYRQSLGQGLEFLIYFQGNSAPDKSGLPSDRFSAERTGGSVSTLTIQRTQQEDSAVYLCASSQGAGTGELFFGEGSRLTVL.

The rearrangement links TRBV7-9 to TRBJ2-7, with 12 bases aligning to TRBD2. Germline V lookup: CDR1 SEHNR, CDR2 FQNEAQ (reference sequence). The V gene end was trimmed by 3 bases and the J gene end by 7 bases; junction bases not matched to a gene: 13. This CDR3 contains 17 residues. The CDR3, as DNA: TGTGCCAGCAGCTTTTTGGCCTCGACTAGCGGGAGAGAGGAGCAGTACTTC. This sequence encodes CASSFLASTSGREEQYF.

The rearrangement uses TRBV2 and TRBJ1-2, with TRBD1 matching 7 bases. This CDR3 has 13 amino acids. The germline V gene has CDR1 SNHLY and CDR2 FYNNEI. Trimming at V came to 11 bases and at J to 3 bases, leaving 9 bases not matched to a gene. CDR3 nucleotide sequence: TGTGCCTGGAGACCGGGACAGCACTATGGCTACACCTTC. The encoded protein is CAWRPGQHYGYTF.

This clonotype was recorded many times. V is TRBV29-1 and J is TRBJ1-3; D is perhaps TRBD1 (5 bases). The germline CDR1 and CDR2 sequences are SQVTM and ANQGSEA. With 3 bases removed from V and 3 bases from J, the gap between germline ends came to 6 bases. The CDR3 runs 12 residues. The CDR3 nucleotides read TGCAGCGTTGAGAGGGGTGGAAACACCATATATTTT. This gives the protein CSVERGGNTIYF.

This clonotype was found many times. CDR3 coding DNA: TGTGCCAGCAGTTCCCTGGACACTGAAGCTTTCTTT. This sequence encodes CASSSLDTEAFF. The J gene is TRBJ1-1, the V gene TRBV12-3 or TRBV12-4; no clear D gene. This CDR3 comprises 12 residues. V lost 4 bases to trimming and J lost 3 bases, with 6 bases between them.

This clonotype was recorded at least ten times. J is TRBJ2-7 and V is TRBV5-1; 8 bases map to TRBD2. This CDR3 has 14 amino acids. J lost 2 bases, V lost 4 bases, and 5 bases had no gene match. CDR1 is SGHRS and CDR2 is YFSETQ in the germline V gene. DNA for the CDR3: TGCGCCAGCAGCGAGACGGGAGGGCCCTACGAGCAGTACTTC. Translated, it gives CASSETGGPYEQYF.

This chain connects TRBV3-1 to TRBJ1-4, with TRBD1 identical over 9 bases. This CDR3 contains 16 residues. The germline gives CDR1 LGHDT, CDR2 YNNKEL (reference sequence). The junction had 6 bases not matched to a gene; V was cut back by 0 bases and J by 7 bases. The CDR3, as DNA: TGTGCCAGCAGCCAAGATAGACAGGGGGGAGTTGAAAAACTGTTTTTT. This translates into CASSQDRQGGVEKLFF.

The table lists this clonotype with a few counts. The CDR3 loop reads CASSLGRGSVEQYF. CDR3 in DNA: TGTGCCAGCAGCTTGGGCAGGGGGTCGGTCGAGCAGTACTTC. This rearrangement joins TRBV5-8 to TRBJ2-7; TRBD1 matches 7 bases. The length of the CDR3 is 14 residues. V lost 0 bases to trimming and J lost 6 bases; unmatched junction nucleotides: 6. In germline, CDR1 is SGHTS, CDR2 YDEGEE.

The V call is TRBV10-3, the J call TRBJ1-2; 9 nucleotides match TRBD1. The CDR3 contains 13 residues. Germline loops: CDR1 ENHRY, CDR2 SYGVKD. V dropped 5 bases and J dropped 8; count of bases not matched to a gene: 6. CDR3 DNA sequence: TGTGCCATCAGTCGGGACAGGGTCGGGGGCTACACCTTC. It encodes CAISRDRVGGYTF.

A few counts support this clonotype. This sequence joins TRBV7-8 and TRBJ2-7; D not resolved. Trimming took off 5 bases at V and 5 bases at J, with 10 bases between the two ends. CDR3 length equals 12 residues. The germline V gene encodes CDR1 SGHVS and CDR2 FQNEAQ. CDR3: CASSPSTDEQYF. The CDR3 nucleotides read TGTGCCAGCAGCCCAAGTACGGACGAGCAGTACTTC. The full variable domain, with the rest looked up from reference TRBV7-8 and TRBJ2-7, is GAGVSQSPRYKVAKRGQDVALRCDPISGHVSLFWYQQALGQGPEFLTYFQNEAQLDKSGLPSDRFFAERPEGSVSTLKIQRTQQEDSAVYLCASSPSTDEQYFGPGTRLTVT.